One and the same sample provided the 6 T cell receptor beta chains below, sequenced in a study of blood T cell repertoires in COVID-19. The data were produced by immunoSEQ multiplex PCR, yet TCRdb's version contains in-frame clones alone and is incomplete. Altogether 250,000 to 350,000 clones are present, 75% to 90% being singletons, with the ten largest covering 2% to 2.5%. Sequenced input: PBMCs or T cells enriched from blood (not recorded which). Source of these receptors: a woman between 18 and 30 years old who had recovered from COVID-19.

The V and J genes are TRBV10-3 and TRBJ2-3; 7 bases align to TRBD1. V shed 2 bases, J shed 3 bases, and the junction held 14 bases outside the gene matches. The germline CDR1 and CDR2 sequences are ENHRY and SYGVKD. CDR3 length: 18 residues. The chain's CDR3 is CAISETLPQGERTDTQYF. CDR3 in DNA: TGTGCCATCAGTGAGACTCTCCCTCAGGGGGAAAGGACAGATACGCAGTATTTT.

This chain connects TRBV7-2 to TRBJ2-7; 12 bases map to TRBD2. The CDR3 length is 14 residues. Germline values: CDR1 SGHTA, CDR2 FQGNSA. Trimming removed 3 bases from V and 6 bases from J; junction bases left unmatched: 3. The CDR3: CASSFSSGGGEQYF. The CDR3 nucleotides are TGTGCCAGCAGCTTCTCTAGCGGGGGGGGCGAGCAGTACTTC.

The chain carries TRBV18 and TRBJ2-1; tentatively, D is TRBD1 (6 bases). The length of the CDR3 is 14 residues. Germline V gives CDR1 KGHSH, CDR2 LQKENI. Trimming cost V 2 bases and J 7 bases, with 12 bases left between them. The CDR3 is CASSPRQDRNEQFF. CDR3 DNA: TGTGCCAGCTCACCAAGACAGGATCGGAATGAGCAGTTCTTC.

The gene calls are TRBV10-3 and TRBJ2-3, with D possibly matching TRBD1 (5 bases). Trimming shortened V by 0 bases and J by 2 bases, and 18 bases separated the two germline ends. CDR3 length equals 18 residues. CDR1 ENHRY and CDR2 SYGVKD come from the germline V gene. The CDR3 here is CAISESTVGRVHTDTQYF. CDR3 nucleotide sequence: TGTGCCATCAGTGAGTCGACGGTTGGCAGGGTACACACAGATACGCAGTATTTT.

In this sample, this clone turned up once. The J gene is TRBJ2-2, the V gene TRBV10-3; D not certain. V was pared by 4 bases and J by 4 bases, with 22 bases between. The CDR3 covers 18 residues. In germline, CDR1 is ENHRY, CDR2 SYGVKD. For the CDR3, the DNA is TGTGCCATCAGTGCGTCCAGGTCAGTCCCCTCTTCCACCGGGGAGCTGTTTTTT. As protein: CAISASRSVPSSTGELFF.

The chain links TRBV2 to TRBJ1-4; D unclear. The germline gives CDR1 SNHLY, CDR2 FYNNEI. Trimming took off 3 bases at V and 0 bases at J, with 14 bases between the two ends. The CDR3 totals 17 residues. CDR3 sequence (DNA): TGTGCCAGCAGTGACTGGGGAGACACGGCAACTAATGAAAAACTGTTTTTT. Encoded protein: CASSDWGDTATNEKLFF.